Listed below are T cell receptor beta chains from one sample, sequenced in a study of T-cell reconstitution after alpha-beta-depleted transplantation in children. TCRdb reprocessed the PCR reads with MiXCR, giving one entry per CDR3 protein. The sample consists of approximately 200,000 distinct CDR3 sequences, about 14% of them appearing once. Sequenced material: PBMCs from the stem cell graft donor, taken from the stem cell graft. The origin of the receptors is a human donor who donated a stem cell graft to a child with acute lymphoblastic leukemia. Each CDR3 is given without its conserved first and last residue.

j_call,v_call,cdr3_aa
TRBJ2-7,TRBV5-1,ASSGTTGTYEQY
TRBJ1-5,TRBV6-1,ASSVSGGFSNQPQH
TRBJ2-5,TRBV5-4,ASSLGSGKETQY
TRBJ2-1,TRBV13,ASSSGTTGEQF
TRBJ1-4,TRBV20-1,SARTLDSNEKLF
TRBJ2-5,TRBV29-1,SVEVSGRRETQY
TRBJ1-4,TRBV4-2,ASSQGLGDGNEKLF
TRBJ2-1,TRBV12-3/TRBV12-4,ASSPTPGTSAGNEQF
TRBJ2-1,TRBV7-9,ASSLGGLAGNEQF
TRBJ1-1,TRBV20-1,SARDLPAGNTEAF
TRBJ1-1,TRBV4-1,ASSQDSKIEAF
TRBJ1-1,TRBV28,ASSLRTAWNTEAF
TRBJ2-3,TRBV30,AWSLGVAADTQY
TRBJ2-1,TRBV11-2,ASSLDAGYEQF
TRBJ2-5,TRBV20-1,SAREARLRETQY
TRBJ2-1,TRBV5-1,ASSLGQFSYNEQF
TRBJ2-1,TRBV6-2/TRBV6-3,ASLAGVYNEQF
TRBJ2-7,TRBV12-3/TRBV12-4,ASSPQGVRSYEQY
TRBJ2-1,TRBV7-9,ASSLVLAGYEQF
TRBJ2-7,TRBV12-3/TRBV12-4,ASRRAGTYEQY
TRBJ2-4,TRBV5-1,ASSLGTGPENIQY
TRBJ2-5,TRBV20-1,SVPGDQETQY
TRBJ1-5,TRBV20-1,SASGGGGGDQPQH
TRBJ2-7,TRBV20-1,SARDPYGTSGTGSYEQY
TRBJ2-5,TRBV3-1,ASSQESSGGTQS
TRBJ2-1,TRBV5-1,ASSLAPSGNEQF
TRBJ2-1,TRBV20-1,SARELSRGTHPRPDHNEQF
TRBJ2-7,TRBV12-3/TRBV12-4,ASSFGSGDEQY
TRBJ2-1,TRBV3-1,ASSQDKAMRGSYYNEQF
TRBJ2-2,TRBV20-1,SARDPGAGELF
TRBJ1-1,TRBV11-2,ASSSRQGPKVAF
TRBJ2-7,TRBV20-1,SAMGQTLYEQY
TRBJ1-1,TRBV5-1,ASSLPRTSPRGGNTEAF
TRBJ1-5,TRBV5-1,ASSPGAGDQPQH
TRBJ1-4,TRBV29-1,SVLQGAEKLF
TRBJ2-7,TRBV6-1,ASSDLAGVTYEQY
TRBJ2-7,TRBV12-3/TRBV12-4,ASSLRRTKRYEQY
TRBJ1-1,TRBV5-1,ASSLDSPGDTEAF
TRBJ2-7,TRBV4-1,ASSQDPRQGRSYEQY
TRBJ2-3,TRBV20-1,SARDSGLAGDTQY
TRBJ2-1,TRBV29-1,SVGEPSLSYNEQF
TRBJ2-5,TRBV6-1,ASSEPGPLLAGGQETQY
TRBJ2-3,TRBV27,ASSFQIRAAASTDTQY
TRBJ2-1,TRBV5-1,ASSFIPGQGGYNEQF
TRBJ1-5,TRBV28,ASSVDGLNQPQH
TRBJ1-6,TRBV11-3,ASSLRKGFESPLH
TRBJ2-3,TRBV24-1,ATSRTSGKTDTQY